This TCR beta chain was profiled in a study of graft-versus-host responses after intestinal transplantation. Study information: After anti-thymocyte globulin induction, recipients took tacrolimus and steroids for around three years.

V dropped 0 bases and J dropped 6; count of bases not matched to a gene: 4. This CDR3 has 16 amino acids. The germline CDR1 and CDR2 sequences are SGHRS and YFSETQ. Study-wide results and caveats: Patients who carried graft-donor T cell macrochimerism also had high graft-versus-host to host-versus-graft clonal ratios in their allografts.

For this clone: What it binds is unknown.

TCRdb's table, derived via immunoSEQ multiplex PCR, lists solely in-frame clones and lacks some. The table lists around 88,000 clones, approximately 90% of them singletons. Specimen: unstimulated CD8+ T cells sorted from spleen or lymph node cells, collected before transplant. The chain carries TRBV5-1 and TRBJ2-2; TRBD2 matches 11 bases. The receptor was isolated from a human donor who was the organ donor for an intestinal transplant. In DNA, the CDR3 is TGCGCCAGCAGCTTGGCGACTAGCGGGATTCCCGGGGAGCTGTTTTTT. This codes for CASSLATSGIPGELFF. Full variable domain (missing parts from reference TRBV5-1 and TRBJ2-2): KAGVTQTPRYLIKTRGQQVTLSCSPISGHRSVSWYQQTPGQGLQFLFEYFSETQRNKGNFPGRFSGRQFSNSRSEMNVSTLELGDSALYLCASSLATSGIPGELFFGEGSRLTVL.